This TCR beta chain was found in a study of Tregs in tolerant kidney transplant recipients. Whole-study context: Mixed chimerism was transient after nonmyeloablative marrow transplants from related graft donors. The study's findings and limits: For some patients, primers changed over time, blocking nucleotide-level comparison.

This clone was observed once. Its antigen is currently unknown. Some clones are missing from TCRdb's copy, which holds only in-frame ones; the method was immunoSEQ multiplex PCR. The sample lists 110,000 or so clones, around 90% seen once, with approximately 0.3% in the top ten. CDR3 length equals 13 residues. The V gene's germline CDR1 is SGHRS and CDR2 YFSETQ. The V end lost 6 bases, the J end lost 8 bases, and 17 bases lay between the germline ends. The chain couples TRBV5-1 to TRBJ1-2, with a weak D call TRBD1 (5 bases). The clonotype originates from a human donor who received a combined kidney and bone marrow transplant. The input for sequencing was CD4+ T cells from blood, taken before the transplant. The CDR3 is CASTAGGVRGYTF. Written as DNA, the CDR3 is TGCGCCAGCACAGCGGGAGGGGTAAGAGGCTACACCTTC.